Listed below are T cell receptor beta chains from one sample, sequenced in a study of T cell changes during pregnancy in multiple sclerosis. Libraries were prepared by immunoSEQ multiplex PCR; TCRdb keeps only in-frame clonotypes and omits some of them. The sample lists about 66,000 clones; 91% were seen once. The sequenced sample was CD8+ T cells from peripheral blood mononuclear cells, obtained before pregnancy. These receptors were taken from a female donor with multiple sclerosis, enrolled in a pregnancy study. Each CDR3 is given with its conserved first and last residue. D genes are given only for firm matches. Size is stated for part of the rows, as once, few or many counts, or as a class when the clone is expanded.

J gene	clone size	D gene	V gene	CDR3 DNA	CDR3 protein
TRBJ1-1	-	-	TRBV19	TGTGCCAGTAGTATTGGGCCCCTGAACACTGAAGCTTTCTTT	CASSIGPLNTEAFF
TRBJ2-5	-	TRBD2	TRBV29-1	TGCAGCGTTGATGGACTAGCGGGGGGAGAGACCCAGTACTTC	CSVDGLAGGETQYF
TRBJ1-5	-	-	TRBV4-1	TGCGCCAGCAGCAAAAACAAAGGCGGGGCTCAGCCCCAGCATTTT	CASSKNKGGAQPQHF
TRBJ1-2	-	TRBD1	TRBV5-1	TGCGCCAGCAGCGCGGGACAGGACTATTATGGCTACACCTTC	CASSAGQDYYGYTF
TRBJ1-6	-	-	TRBV15	TGTGCCACCAGCAGAGATAAGGGGCGCGATTCACCCCTCCACTTT	CATSRDKGRDSPLHF
TRBJ1-5	-	TRBD1	TRBV7-9	TGTGCCAGCAGCATTGACAGGGGCAATCAGCCCCAGCATTTT	CASSIDRGNQPQHF
TRBJ2-3	-	-	TRBV6-5	TGTGCCAGCAGTTACTCGTCAGGGGCAGGCGATACGCAGTATTTT	CASSYSSGAGDTQYF
TRBJ1-1	-	-	TRBV27	TGTGCCAGCAGTTTTCGGGATAACACTGAAGCTTTCTTT	CASSFRDNTEAFF
TRBJ2-3	-	-	TRBV14	TGTGCCAGCAGCCAGAGGTGGGAGGAAGATACGCAGTATTTT	CASSQRWEEDTQYF
TRBJ1-1	-	TRBD1	TRBV6-5	TGTGCCAGCAGTTACCTCGGGACAGGGAATAGAGCTGAAGCTTTCTTT	CASSYLGTGNRAEAFF
TRBJ2-5	-	TRBD2	TRBV7-9	TGTGCCAGCAGCCTAATTAGCGGGGCCCAAGAGACCCAGTACTTC	CASSLISGAQETQYF
TRBJ2-3	-	-	TRBV5-1	TGCGCCAGCAGCTTAAGGGGCGGTACAACAGATACGCAGTATTTT	CASSLRGGTTDTQYF
TRBJ1-1	-	TRBD1	TRBV19	TGTGCCAGTAGTGTTGGACGACAGGGGGTAACTGAAGCTTTCTTT	CASSVGRQGVTEAFF
TRBJ1-2	-	-	TRBV27	TGTGCCAGCAGACCAGATGGGCTTTTTGATGGCTACACCTTC	CASRPDGLFDGYTF
TRBJ2-7	-	TRBD1	TRBV30	TGTGCCTGGAAGCTGAACAGGGGTCGGTACGAGCAGTACTTC	CAWKLNRGRYEQYF
TRBJ2-7	once	-	TRBV18	TGTGCCAGCTCACCAGAGAGTGTCCGGGACTTTCTCAACGAGCAGTACTTC	CASSPESVRDFLNEQYF
TRBJ1-1	-	-	TRBV5-1	TGCGCCAGCAGCTTGGGGCGGGGGGGGCACACTGAAGCTTTCTTT	CASSLGRGGHTEAFF
TRBJ2-2	-	-	TRBV2	TGTGCCAGCAAGGCAGTAAAAGGGGAGGACACCGGGGAGCTGTTTTTT	CASKAVKGEDTGELFF
TRBJ2-3	-	TRBD2	TRBV9	TGTGCCAGCGGGGTCGGTAGCGGGGGGGCCCTGGGTACAGATACGCAGTATTTT	CASGVGSGGALGTDTQYF
TRBJ1-1	-	TRBD1	TRBV9	TGTGCCAGCAGCGTAGGGTTCCGGACAGGGATCGTCCCCAGCACTGAAGCTTTCTTT	CASSVGFRTGIVPSTEAFF
TRBJ2-7	once	TRBD2	TRBV6-1	TGTGCCAGCAGTGGATCGACTGAGCGGGGATTCGAGCAGTACTTC	CASSGSTERGFEQYF
TRBJ2-1	-	TRBD2	TRBV11-3	TGTGCCAGCAGCCCCTGGGGGACTAGCGGGACCTATGAGCAGTTCTTC	CASSPWGTSGTYEQFF
TRBJ2-7	-	TRBD1	TRBV27	TGTGCCAGCAGTTTGACAGGGGGCGAGCAGTACTTC	CASSLTGGEQYF
TRBJ2-7	-	TRBD1	TRBV6-5	TGTGCCAGCAGTTACACAGGGGAAGGCTACGAGCAGTACTTC	CASSYTGEGYEQYF
TRBJ2-2	-	-	TRBV6-1	TGTGCCAGCATATCAGGGGAAGTCACCGGGGAGCTGTTTTTT	CASISGEVTGELFF
TRBJ2-2	-	TRBD1	TRBV2	TGTGCCAGCACCACCCCAGGGGGCGCGAACACCGGGGAGCTGTTTTTT	CASTTPGGANTGELFF
TRBJ1-1	few	TRBD1	TRBV6-5	TGTGCCAGCAGTTACGACAGGGGGGATGATGAAGCTTTCTTT	CASSYDRGDDEAFF
TRBJ2-7	-	-	TRBV6-5	TGTGCCAGCAGTTACGATGGACAGACGGGAAGCGACGAGCAGTACTTC	CASSYDGQTGSDEQYF
TRBJ1-3	-	-	TRBV5-4	TGTGCCAGCAGCTTAGAGGGCTCTGGAAACACCATATATTTT	CASSLEGSGNTIYF
TRBJ2-1	-	-	TRBV19	TGTGCCAGTAGTATCTCGGGGGGCCGGGGGGAGCAGTTCTTC	CASSISGGRGEQFF
TRBJ1-4	-	-	TRBV13	TGTGCCAGCAGCGTAACCGAGGGTTCGGAAAAACTGTTTTTT	CASSVTEGSEKLFF
TRBJ2-7	-	-	TRBV11-2	TGTGCCAGCAGCTTAGCCCGTGCCTACGAGCAGTACTTC	CASSLARAYEQYF
TRBJ2-1	-	TRBD1	TRBV7-9	TGTGCCAGCAGCTTGGCCGACAGGGTCTACAATGAGCAGTTCTTC	CASSLADRVYNEQFF
TRBJ1-1	-	-	TRBV30	TGTGCCTGGAGTGTGAGATCTCTTATTGCGGGGATTGGGGCCGAAGCTTTCTTT	CAWSVRSLIAGIGAEAFF
TRBJ2-3	once	TRBD2	TRBV5-6	TGTGCCAGCAGCTCAATCTACGAAGCGGGGGCGTCCGGCACAGATACGCAGTATTTT	CASSSIYEAGASGTDTQYF
TRBJ2-5	-	-	TRBV13	TGTGCCAGCAGTAGTGGCAGGGTGACCCAGTACTTC	CASSSGRVTQYF
TRBJ1-2	-	-	TRBV27	TGTGCCAGCAGGGGCAGGGTAGGGTATGGCTACACCTTC	CASRGRVGYGYTF
TRBJ1-2	-	-	TRBV6-4	TGTGCCAGCAGTGAGGGGGAGGAGTATGGCTACACCTTC	CASSEGEEYGYTF
TRBJ1-5	-	TRBD1	TRBV19	TGTGCCAGTAGTATCGACAGGGATAGCAATCAGCCCCAGCATTTT	CASSIDRDSNQPQHF
TRBJ2-7	-	TRBD2	TRBV11-2	TGTGCCAGCACCTCCGGGGGGGGCCGCGAGCAGTACTTC	CASTSGGGREQYF